This T cell receptor (beta chain) is from a study of a mutant IDH1 vaccine in newly diagnosed glioma (dated by TCRdb to 2020 to 2022). Notes on the research overall: Patients were given eight vaccinations, in weeks 1, 3, 5, 7, 11, 15, 19 and 23, which matched visits V03 through V10. In the chemotherapy-containing groups, vaccination started alongside temozolomide cycles, whereas in patients who had radiotherapy alone it started 4-6 weeks after radiotherapy. The approximately 30 treated patients were roughly 62% male and roughly 40% female, with a mean age of around 40 years. Prior to enrollment, standard therapy consisting of radiotherapy alone, temozolomide alone, or radiochemotherapy with temozolomide had been administered to patients, with the combination being received by most patients. Peripheral blood samples were drawn at six visits, namely V03 (baseline), V05, V07, V10, V12 and V13. For exploratory analyses, longitudinal TCRB deep sequencing was carried out in about 26 treated patients wherever samples were available.

Broad study findings and their caveats: Pseudoprogression appeared unrelated to alterations in the top peripheral T cell clonotypes detected by TCRB sequencing. Selection of PBMC samples for TCRB deep sequencing was based on availability. According to the authors, sample limitations meant that analyses of patient blood samples could not be reproduced. Across multiple MHC alleles, vaccine-induced immune responses were seen in around 93% of patients.

The time point label here, explained by the study, means: week 5, during vaccination. Every vaccine dose consisted of 300 ug of a 20-mer mutant IDH1 peptide in Montanide, administered subcutaneously together with topical imiquimod. Newly diagnosed WHO grade 3 or 4 IDH1-mutant astrocytomas showing loss of nuclear ATRX were present in the donors. The samples were drawn from NOA16, a multicentre, single-arm, open-label phase I trial in Germany that tested a mutant IDH1 peptide vaccine in humans for the first time. Genomic DNA for TCRB sequencing was extracted from EDTA blood using the DNeasy Blood and Tissue Kit. Library method: the immunoSEQ multiplex PCR assay. Rearranged TCR beta chain sequences were amplified with the hsTCRB Kit following the manufacturer's protocol. An Illumina MiSeq was used to sequence the TCRB libraries. Per the source publication's procedure: Demultiplexing, trimming and gene mapping were performed with the kit vendor's proprietary platform. TCRdb mirrors the immuneACCESS table, restricted to in-frame sequences. Some clones are absent from its copies; in checked studies, under half trace to an unresolved V gene, and the reason for the others is unknown. Clone size and V and J calls were adopted from that table, with D and trimming inferred from the DNA. For this sample there are around 32,000 clones; roughly 87% appear just once. Together, the top ten hold about 3.1% of the sample.

V has 3 bases trimmed and J has 1 base trimmed; junction bases matching no gene number 4. There are 16 amino acids in the CDR3, from cysteine to phenylalanine inclusive. CDR3 DNA only is kept here, 48 bases in frame from base 1. For CDR1 and CDR2, the germline V gene (reference sequence) lists SEHNR and FQNEAQ. A remark on this clone: Its antigen specificity is not known. No much larger clone exists at a distance of one base, and base qualities are not known.

The material sequenced was peripheral blood mononuclear cells (PBMCs), taken from a glioma patient whose treatment included an IDH1 peptide vaccine. The chain is encoded by TRBV7-9 joined to TRBJ2-5, with TRBD1 matching 11 junction bases. This receptor was identified in a woman between 40 and 50 years old with glioma. Some clones in this sample may be carry-over from other donors' samples. The CDR3 protein sequence reads: CASSLGDRGTQETQYF. The base sequence is TGTGCCAGCAGCTTGGGGGACAGGGGGACCCAAGAGACCCAGTACTTC.